This T cell receptor (beta chain) was sequenced in a study of cytomegalovirus exposure and HLA in healthy donors. The PCR ran on 60 Vbeta and 13 Jbeta primers. The repertoire was sequenced with immunoSEQ multiplex PCR; TCRdb's copy has only in-frame clones and lacks some. Of 100,000 or so clones in the sample, roughly 83% were seen once. Sequencing was performed on PBMCs. This clonotype was sampled from a man between 18 and 29 years old in good health and CMV-seronegative.

In DNA form, the CDR3 reads TGTGCCAGTAGTCCCCCAGGGGGAGCCTACGAGCAGTACTTC. Translating it yields CASSPPGGAYEQYF. V and J are TRBV19 and TRBJ2-7; TRBD1 aligns across 7 bases. Germline trimming cut 5 bases from V and 2 bases from J; bases unmatched to any gene: 6. The germline CDR1 and CDR2 sequences are LNHDA and SQIVND (reference sequence). CDR3 size: 14 residues.